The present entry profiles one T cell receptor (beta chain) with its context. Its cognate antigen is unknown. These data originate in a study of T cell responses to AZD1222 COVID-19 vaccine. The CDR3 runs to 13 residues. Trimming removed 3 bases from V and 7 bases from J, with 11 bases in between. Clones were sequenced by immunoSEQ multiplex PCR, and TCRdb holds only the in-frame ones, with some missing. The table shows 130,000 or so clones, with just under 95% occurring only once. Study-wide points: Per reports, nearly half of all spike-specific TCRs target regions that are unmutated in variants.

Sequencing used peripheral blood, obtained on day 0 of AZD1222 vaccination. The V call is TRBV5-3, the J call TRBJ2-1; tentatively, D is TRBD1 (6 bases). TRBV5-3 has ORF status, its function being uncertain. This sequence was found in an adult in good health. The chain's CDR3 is CARSYRVENEQFF. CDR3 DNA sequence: TGTGCCAGAAGCTACAGGGTGGAGAATGAGCAGTTCTTC.